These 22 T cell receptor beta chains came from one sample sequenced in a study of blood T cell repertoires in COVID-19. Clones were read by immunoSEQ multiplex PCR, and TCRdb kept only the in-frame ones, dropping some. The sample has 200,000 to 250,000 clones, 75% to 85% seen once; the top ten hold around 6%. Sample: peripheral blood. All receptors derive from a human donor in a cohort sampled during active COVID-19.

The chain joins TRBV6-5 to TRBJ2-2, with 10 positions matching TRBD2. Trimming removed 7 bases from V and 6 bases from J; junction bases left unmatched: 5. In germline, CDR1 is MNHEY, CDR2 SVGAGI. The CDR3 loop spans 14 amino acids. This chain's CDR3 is CASNPGLASGELFF. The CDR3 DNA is TGTGCCAGCAATCCGGGACTAGCGTCCGGGGAGCTGTTTTTT.

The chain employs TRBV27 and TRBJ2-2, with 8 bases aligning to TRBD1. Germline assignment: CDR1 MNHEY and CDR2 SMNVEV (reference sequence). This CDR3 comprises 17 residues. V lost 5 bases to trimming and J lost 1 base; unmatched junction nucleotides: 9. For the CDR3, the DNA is TGTGCCAGCAGTCTCGCCCCGGACAGGGTGAACACCGGGGAGCTGTTTTTT. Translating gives CASSLAPDRVNTGELFF.

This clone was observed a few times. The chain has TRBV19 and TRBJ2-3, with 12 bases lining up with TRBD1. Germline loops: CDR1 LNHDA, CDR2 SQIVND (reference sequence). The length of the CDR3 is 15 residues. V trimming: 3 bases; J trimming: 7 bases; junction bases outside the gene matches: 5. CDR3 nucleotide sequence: TGTGCCAGTAGTATCGGGACAGGGGGCTCATATACGCAGTATTTT. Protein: CASSIGTGGSYTQYF.

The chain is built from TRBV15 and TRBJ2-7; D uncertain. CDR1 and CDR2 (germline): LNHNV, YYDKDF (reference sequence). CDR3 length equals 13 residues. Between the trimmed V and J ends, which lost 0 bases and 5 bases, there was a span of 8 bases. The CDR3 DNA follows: TGTGCCACCAGCAGAGATCACTACGACGAGCAGTACTTC. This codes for CATSRDHYDEQYF.

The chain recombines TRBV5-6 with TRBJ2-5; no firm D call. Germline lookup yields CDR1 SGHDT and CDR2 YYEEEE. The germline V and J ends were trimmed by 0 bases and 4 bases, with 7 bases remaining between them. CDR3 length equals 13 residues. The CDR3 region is CASSLVTGETQYF. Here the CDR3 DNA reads TGTGCCAGCAGCTTGGTCACCGGAGAGACCCAGTACTTC.

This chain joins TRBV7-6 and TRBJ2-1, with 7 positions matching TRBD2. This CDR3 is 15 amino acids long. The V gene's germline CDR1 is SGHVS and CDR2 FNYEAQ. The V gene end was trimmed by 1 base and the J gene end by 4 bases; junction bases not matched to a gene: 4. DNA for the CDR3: TGTGCCAGCAGCTTAGTCCAAGCGGGGTACAATGAGCAGTTCTTC. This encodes CASSLVQAGYNEQFF.

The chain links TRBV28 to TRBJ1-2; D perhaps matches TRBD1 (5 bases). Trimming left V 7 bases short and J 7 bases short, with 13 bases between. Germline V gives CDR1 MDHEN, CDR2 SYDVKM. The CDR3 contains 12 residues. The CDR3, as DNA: TGTGCCAGCATCAGAGGGGAGGGTGGCTACACCTTC. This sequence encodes CASIRGEGGYTF.

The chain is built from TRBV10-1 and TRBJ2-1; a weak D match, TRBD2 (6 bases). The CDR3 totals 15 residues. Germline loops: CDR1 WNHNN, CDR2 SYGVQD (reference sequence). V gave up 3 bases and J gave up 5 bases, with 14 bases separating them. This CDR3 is CASSDFSLADNEQFF. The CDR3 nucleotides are TGCGCCAGCAGTGACTTTTCCTTAGCGGACAATGAGCAGTTCTTC.

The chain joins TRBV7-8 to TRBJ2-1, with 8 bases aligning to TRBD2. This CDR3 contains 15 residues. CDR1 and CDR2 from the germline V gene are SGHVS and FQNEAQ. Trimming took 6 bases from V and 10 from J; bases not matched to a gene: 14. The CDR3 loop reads CASRLIRTSLSEQFF. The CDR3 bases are TGTGCCAGCAGGTTAATTAGGACTAGCCTTAGCGAGCAGTTCTTC.

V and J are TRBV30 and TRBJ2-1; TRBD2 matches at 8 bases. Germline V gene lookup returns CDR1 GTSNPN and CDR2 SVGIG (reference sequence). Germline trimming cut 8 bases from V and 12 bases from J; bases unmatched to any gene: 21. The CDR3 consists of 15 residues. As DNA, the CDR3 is TGTGCCAGAGAGAACGGGGGGGCCCCTCAGGTCGGGCAGTTCTTC. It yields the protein CARENGGAPQVGQFF. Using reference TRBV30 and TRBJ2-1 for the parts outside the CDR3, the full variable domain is SQTIHQWPATLVQPVGSPLSLECTVEGTSNPNLYWYRQAAGRGLQLLFYSVGIGQISSEVPQNLSASRPQDRQFILSSKKLLLSDSGFYLCARENGGAPQVGQFFGPGTRLTVL.

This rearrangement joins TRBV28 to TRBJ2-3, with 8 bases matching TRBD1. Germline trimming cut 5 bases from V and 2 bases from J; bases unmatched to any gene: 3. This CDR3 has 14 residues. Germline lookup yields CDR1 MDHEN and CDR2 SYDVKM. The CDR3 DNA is TGTGCCAGCAGTACGCAGGGGGCCACAGATACGCAGTATTTT. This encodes CASSTQGATDTQYF.

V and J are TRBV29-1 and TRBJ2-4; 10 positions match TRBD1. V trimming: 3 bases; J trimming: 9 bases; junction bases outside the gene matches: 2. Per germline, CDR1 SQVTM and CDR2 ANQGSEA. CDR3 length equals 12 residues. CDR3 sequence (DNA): TGCAGCGTTGAGGGACAGGGGTTCATTCAGTACTTC. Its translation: CSVEGQGFIQYF.

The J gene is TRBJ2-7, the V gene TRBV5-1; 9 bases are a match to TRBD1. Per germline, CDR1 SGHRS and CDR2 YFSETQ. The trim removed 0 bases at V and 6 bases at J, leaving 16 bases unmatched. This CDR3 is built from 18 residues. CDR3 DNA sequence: TGCGCCAGCAGCTTGGGCCCGCCGGGACAGGGAGGATTAGGCGAGCAGTACTTC. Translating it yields CASSLGPPGQGGLGEQYF.

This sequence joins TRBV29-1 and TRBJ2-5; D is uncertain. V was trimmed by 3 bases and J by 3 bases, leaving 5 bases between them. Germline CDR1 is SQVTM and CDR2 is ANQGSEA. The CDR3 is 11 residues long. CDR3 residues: CSVESKETQYF. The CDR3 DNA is TGCAGCGTTGAGTCAAAAGAGACCCAGTACTTC.

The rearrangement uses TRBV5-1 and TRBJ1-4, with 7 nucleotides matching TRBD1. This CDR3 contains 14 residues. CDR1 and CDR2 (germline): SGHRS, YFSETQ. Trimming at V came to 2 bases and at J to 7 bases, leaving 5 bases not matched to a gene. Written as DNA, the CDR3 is TGCGCCAGCAGCTTTCTGACAGGGAGTGAAAAACTGTTTTTT. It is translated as CASSFLTGSEKLFF.

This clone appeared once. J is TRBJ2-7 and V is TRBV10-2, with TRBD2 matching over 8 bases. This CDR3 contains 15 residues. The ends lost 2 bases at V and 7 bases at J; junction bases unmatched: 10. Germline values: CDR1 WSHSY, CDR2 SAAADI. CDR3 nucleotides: TGCGCCAGCAGTGAGACCGGGGGGGGTCTACGGGAGCAGTACTTC. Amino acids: CASSETGGGLREQYF.

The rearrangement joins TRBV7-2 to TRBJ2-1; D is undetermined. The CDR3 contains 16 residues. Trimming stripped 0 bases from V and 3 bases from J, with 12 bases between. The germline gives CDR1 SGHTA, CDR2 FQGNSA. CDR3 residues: CASSLAGGLVYNEQFF. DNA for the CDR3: TGTGCCAGCAGCTTAGCCGGCGGATTGGTCTACAATGAGCAGTTCTTC.

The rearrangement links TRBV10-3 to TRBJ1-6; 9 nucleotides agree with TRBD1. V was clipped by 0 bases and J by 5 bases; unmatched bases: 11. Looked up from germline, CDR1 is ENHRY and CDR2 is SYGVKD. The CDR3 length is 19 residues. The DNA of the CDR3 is TGTGCCATCAGTGAGTCGGGACAGGGACTGCAATCGAATAATTCACCCCTCCACTTT. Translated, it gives CAISESGQGLQSNNSPLHF.

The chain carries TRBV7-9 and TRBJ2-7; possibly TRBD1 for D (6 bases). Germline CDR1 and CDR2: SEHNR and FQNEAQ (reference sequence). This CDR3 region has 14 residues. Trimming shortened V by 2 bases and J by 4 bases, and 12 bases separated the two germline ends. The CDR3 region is CASSLSGQLYEQYF. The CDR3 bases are TGTGCCAGCAGCTTATCCGGACAGCTATACGAGCAGTACTTC.

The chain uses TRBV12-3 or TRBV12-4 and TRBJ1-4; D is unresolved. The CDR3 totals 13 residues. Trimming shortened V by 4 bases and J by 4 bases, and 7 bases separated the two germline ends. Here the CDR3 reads CASSSSGNEKLFF. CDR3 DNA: TGTGCCAGCAGTTCGTCGGGTAATGAAAAACTGTTTTTT.

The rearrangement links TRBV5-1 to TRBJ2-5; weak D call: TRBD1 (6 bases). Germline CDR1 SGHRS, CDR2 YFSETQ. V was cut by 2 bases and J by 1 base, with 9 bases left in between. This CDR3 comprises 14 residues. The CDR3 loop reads CASSFGGLQETQYF. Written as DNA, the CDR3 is TGCGCCAGCAGCTTTGGGGGCCTCCAAGAGACCCAGTACTTC.

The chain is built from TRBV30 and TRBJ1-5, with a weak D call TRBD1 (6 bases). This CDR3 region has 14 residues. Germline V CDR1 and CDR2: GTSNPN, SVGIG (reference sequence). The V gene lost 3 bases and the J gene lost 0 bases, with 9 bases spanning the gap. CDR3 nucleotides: TGTGCCTGGAGCCAGGGGACTAGCAATCAGCCCCAGCATTTT. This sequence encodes CAWSQGTSNQPQHF.